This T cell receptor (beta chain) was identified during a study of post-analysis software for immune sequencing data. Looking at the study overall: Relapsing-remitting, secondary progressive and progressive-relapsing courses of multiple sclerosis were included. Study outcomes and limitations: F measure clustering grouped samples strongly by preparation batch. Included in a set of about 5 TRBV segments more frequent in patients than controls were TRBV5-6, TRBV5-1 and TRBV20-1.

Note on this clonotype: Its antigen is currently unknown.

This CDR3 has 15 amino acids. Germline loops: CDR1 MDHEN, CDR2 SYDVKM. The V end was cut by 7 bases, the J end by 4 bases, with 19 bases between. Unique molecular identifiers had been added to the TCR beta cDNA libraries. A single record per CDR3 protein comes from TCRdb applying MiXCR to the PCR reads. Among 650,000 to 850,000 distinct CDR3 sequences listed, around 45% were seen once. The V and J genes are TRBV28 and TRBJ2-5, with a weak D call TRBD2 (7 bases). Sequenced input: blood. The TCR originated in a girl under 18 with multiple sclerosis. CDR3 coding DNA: TGTGCCAGCACCAAGCGGACTAGGGGGACAGAGACCCAGTACTTC. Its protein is CASTKRTRGTETQYF.